This TCR beta chain was captured in a study of PD-L1 blockade in urothelial cancer. As for the study in general: At 3 weeks (second dose) and 6 weeks after starting treatment, blood was analyzed. A median of roughly 150,000 T cells was found in the blood samples. Study results and caveats: In blood sampled pretreatment, TCR clonality below the median predicted better survival.

TCRdb's table, derived via immunoSEQ multiplex PCR, lists solely in-frame clones and lacks some. In the table there are 35,000 or so clones, approximately 80% of which are singletons. On this clone: Its specificity is unknown.

Specified time point: pretreatment peripheral blood. V was cut by 0 bases and J by 10 bases, with 16 bases left in between. CDR3 length: 14 residues. Germline V CDR1 and CDR2: SGDLS, YYNGEE. The clonotype comes from a man aged 60-69 years with urothelial cancer. This chain joins TRBV9 and TRBJ1-1; D uncertain. This sample comprised PBMCs, obtained around atezolizumab (anti-PD-L1) treatment. In nucleotides, the CDR3 is TGTGCCAGCAGCGTAGGGACGGATAGCGTTGGAGCTTTCTTT. Its translation: CASSVGTDSVGAFF.